This TCR beta chain came from a study of T cell changes during pregnancy in multiple sclerosis. TCRdb's copy holds only in-frame clones and misses some; the assay was immunoSEQ multiplex PCR. The repertoire holds approximately 30,000 clones, with 75% to 95% as singletons. The CDR3 runs 15 residues. CDR1 SGDLS and CDR2 YYNGEE come from the germline V gene. V was pared by 4 bases and J by 8 bases, with 19 bases between. This clonotype originated in a female donor with multiple sclerosis, enrolled in a pregnancy study. The sequenced sample was CD8+ T cells from peripheral blood mononuclear cells, obtained before pregnancy. The rearrangement joins TRBV9 to TRBJ2-1, with D unclear. The CDR3, as DNA: TGTGCCAGCAGCTCCCGCAATCTGATACTCCATGAGCAGTTCTTC. The encoded protein is CASSSRNLILHEQFF.